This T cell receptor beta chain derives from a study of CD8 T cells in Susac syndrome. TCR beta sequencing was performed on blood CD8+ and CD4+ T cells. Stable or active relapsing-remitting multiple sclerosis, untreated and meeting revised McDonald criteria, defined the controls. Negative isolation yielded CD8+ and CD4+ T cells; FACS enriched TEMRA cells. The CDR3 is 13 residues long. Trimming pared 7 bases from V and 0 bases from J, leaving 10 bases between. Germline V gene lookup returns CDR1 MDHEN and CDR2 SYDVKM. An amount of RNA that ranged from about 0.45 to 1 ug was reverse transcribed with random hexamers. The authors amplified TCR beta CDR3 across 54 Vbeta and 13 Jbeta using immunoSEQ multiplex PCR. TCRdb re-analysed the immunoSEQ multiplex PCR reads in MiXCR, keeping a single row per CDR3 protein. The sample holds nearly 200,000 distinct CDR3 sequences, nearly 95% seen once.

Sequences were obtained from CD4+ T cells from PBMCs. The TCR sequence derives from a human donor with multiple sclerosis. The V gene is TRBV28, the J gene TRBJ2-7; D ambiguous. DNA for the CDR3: TGTGCCAGCACTGGCGGAAGCTCCTACGAGCAGTACTTC. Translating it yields CASTGGSSYEQYF. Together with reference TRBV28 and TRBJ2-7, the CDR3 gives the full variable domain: DVKVTQSSRYLVKRTGEKVFLECVQDMDHENMFWYRQDPGLGLRLIYFSYDVKMKEKGDIPEGYSVSREKKERFSLILESASTNQTSMYLCASTGGSSYEQYFGPGTRLTVT.